This T cell receptor (beta chain) emerged from a study of vaccination effects on CD4 cells after COVID-19. Germline V gives CDR1 KGHSH, CDR2 LQKENI. The CDR3 spans 16 residues. The V gene end was trimmed by 9 bases and the J gene end by 3 bases; junction bases not matched to a gene: 12. Findings and caveats of the study: The study dataset contains few convalescent patients and includes no early post-infection timepoints.

About this clone itself: The antigen remains unidentified.

The assay was immunoSEQ multiplex PCR, and TCRdb's table has in-frame clones only and misses some. The table has 50,000 to 60,000 clones, 65% to 80% seen once. When around ten days of culture had elapsed, CD4+ T cells were isolated. The authors replaced half the medium with IL-2 medium on days 3 and 7. J is TRBJ2-3 and V is TRBV18; 10 bases fit TRBD1. The specimen was CD4+ T cells from PBMCs cultured without peptide, collected before COVID-19 vaccination. The TCR was taken from a human donor who received a COVID-19 vaccine. CDR3 sequence (DNA): TGTGCCAGAACAGGTATGCCGGGACAGGGGACAGATACGCAGTATTTT. This codes for CARTGMPGQGTDTQYF.